This entry is about one T cell receptor (beta chain). This sample is drawn from a study of T-cell reconstitution after alpha-beta-depleted transplantation in children. The CDR3 length is 16 residues. Germline V gene sequence: CDR1 SNHLY, CDR2 FYNNEI. V was clipped by 2 bases and J by 4 bases, with 15 bases between them. Preparation of the TCRbeta library was carried out with unique molecular identifiers. In TCRdb, the PCR reads were re-called with MiXCR into one record per CDR3 protein. Here the sample spans around 380,000 distinct CDR3 sequences, approximately 11% being singletons. The rearrangement uses TRBV2 and TRBJ1-5; the D is unclear. The clonotype comes from a human donor who donated a stem cell graft to a child with acute myeloid leukemia. The sequences come from PBMCs from the stem cell graft donor, collected from the stem cell graft. The CDR3 nucleotides are TGTGCCAGCAGTGAAATGGAGTCCTCGGGGAATCAGCCCCAGCATTTT. It encodes CASSEMESSGNQPQHF.